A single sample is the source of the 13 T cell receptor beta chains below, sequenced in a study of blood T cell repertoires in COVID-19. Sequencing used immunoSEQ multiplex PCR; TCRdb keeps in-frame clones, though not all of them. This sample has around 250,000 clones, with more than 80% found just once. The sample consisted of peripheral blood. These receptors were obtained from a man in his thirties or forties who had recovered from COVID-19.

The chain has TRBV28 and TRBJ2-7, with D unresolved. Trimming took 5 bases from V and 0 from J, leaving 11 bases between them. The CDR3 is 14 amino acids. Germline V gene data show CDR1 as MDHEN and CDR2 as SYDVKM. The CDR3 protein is CASSPPGLSYEQYF. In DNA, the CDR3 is TGTGCCAGCAGTCCTCCGGGTCTCTCCTACGAGCAGTACTTC.

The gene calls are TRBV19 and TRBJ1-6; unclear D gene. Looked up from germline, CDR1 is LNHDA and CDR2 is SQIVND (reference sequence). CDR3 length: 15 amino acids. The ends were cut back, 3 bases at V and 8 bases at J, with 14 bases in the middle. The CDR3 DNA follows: TGTGCCAGTAGTATCAATGATATGTGGCATTCACCCCTCCACTTT. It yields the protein CASSINDMWHSPLHF.

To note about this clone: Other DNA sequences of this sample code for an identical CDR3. CDR3 bases: TGTGCCAGCAGTGCCGGGGTCGGGACTGAAGCTTTCTTT. Its protein product is CASSAGVGTEAFF. The rearrangement uses TRBV6-4 and TRBJ1-1, with D unresolved. CDR1 is MRHNA and CDR2 is SNTAGT in the germline V gene. With 4 bases removed from V and 5 bases from J, the gap between germline ends came to 11 bases. The CDR3 loop spans 13 amino acids.

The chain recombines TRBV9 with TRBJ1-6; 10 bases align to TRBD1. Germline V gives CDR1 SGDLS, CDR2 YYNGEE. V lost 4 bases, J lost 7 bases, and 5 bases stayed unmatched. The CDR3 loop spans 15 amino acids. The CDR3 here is CASSPRDRGNSPLHF. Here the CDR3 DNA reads TGTGCCAGCAGCCCCCGGGACAGGGGAAATTCACCCCTCCACTTT.

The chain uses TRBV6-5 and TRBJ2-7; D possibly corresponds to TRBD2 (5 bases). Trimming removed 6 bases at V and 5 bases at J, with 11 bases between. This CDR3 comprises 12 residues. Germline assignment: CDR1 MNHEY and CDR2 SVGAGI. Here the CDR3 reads CASSSWGDEQYF. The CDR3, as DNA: TGTGCCAGCAGCTCCTGGGGAGACGAGCAGTACTTC.

The CDR3 DNA sequence: TGTGCCATCAGTGAATCCCGGGACAATCAGCCCCAGCATTTT. Amino acid sequence: CAISESRDNQPQHF. V is TRBV10-3 and J is TRBJ1-5; D is unclear. Germline CDR1 reads ENHRY; CDR2 reads SYGVKD. The CDR3 covers 14 residues. Trimming took 3 bases from V and 3 from J, leaving 9 bases between them.

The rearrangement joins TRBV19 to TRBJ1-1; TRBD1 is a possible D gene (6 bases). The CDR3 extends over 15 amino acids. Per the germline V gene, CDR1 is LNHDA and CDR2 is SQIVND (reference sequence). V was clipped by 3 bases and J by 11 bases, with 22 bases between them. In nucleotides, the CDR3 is TGTGCCAGTAGTATCGAGGTTGGGGGCCTGACACGGGCTTTCTTT. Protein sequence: CASSIEVGGLTRAFF. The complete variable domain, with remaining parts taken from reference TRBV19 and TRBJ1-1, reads DGGITQSPKYLFRKEGQNVTLSCEQNLNHDAMYWYRQDPGQGLRLIYYSQIVNDFQKGDIAEGYSVSREKKESFPLTVTSAQKNPTAFYLCASSIEVGGLTRAFFGQGTRLTVV.

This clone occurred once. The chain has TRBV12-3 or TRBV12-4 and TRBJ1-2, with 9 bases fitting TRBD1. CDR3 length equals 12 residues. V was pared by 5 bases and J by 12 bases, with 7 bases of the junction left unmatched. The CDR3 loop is CASSLDRGEDTF. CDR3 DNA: TGTGCCAGCAGTCTGGACAGGGGAGAGGACACCTTC.

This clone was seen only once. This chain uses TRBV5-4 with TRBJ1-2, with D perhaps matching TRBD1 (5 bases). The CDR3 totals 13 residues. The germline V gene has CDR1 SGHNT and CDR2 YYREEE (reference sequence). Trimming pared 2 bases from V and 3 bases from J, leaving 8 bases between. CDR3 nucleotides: TGTGCCAGCAGCTTTGGCAGGGACTATGGCTACACCTTC. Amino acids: CASSFGRDYGYTF. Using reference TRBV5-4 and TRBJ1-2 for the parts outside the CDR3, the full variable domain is ETGVTQSPTHLIKTRGQQVTLRCSSQSGHNTVSWYQQALGQGPQFIFQYYREEENGRGNFPPRFSGLQFPNYSSELNVNALELDDSALYLCASSFGRDYGYTFGSGTRLTVV.

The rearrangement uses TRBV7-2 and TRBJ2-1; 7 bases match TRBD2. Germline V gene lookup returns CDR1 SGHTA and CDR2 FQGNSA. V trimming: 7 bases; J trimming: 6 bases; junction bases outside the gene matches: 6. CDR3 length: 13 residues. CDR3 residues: CASKNSGLNEQFF. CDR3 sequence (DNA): TGTGCCAGCAAAAATAGCGGGCTCAATGAGCAGTTCTTC.

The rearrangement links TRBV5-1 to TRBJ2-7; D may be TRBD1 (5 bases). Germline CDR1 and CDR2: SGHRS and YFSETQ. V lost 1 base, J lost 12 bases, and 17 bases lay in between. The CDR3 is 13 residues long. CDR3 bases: TGCGCCAGCAGCTTGAATCCTTGGGGCACCTCGTACTTC. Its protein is CASSLNPWGTSYF.

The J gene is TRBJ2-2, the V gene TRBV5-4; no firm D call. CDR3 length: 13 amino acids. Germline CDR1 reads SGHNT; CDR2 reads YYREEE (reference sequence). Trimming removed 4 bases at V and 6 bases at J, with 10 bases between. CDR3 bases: TGTGCCAGCAGCGGCGTGGAGTCCGGGGAGCTGTTTTTT. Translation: CASSGVESGELFF.

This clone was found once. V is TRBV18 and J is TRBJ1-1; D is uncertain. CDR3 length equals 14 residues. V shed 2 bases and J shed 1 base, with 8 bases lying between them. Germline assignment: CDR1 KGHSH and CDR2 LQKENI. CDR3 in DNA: TGTGCCAGCTCACCATCCTTAGCGAACACTGAAGCTTTCTTT. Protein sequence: CASSPSLANTEAFF.